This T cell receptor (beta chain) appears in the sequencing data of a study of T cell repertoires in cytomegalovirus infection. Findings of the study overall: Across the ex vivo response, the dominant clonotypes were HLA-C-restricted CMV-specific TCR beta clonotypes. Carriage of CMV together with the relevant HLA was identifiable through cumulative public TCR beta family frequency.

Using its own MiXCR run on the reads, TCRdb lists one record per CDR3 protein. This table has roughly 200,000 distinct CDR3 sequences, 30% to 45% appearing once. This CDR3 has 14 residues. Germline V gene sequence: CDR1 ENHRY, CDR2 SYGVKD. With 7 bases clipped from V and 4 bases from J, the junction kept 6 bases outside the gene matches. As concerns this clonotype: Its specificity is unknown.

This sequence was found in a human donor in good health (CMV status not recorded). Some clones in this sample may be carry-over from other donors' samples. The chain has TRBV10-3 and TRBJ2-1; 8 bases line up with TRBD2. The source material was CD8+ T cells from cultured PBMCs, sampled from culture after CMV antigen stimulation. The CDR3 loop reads CAIKERENYNEQFF. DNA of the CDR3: TGTGCCATCAAGGAGCGGGAGAATTACAATGAGCAGTTCTTC.